The clone carrying this T cell receptor beta chain was counted a single time. TCR beta from blood CD8+ and CD4+ T cells was sequenced. Negative isolation yielded CD4+ and CD8+ T cells, and FACS enriched TEMRA cells. CDR1 is SGHNT and CDR2 is YENEEA in the germline V gene. The CDR3 totals 14 residues. V lost 5 bases to trimming and J lost 5 bases; unmatched junction nucleotides: 6. This sample stems from a study of CD8 T cells in Susac syndrome. With random hexamers, 0.5 to 1 ug RNA was reverse transcribed. It was immunoSEQ multiplex PCR that amplified TCR beta CDR3 across 54 Vbeta and 13 Jbeta. Each CDR3 protein gets one entry after TCRdb re-called the immunoSEQ multiplex PCR reads with MiXCR. Counted here are a few hundred thousand distinct CDR3 sequences, 95% occurring once; the ten biggest clones make up 0.075% to 0.095%.

What was sequenced was CD4+ T cells from PBMCs. The chain recombines TRBV11-3 with TRBJ2-7; 10 bases agree with TRBD1. The TCR comes from a human donor with multiple sclerosis. CDR3 region: CASSTTGTGDEQYF. CDR3 coding DNA: TGTGCCAGCAGCACTACCGGGACAGGGGACGAGCAGTACTTC.